Below, 12 T cell receptor beta chains from the same sample are listed, as sequenced in a study of blood T cell repertoires in COVID-19. TCRdb's table, derived via immunoSEQ multiplex PCR, lists solely in-frame clones and lacks some. The data hold about 270,000 clones, with 75% to 90% observed a single time. The material sequenced was PBMCs or T cells enriched from blood (not recorded which). These receptor sequences come from a woman in her twenties or thirties with acute COVID-19.

The V gene is TRBV25-1, the J gene TRBJ2-4; 7 bases map to TRBD1. Trimming at V came to 3 bases and at J to 9 bases, leaving 5 bases not matched to a gene. The CDR3 sequence is 13 residues long. CDR1 MGHDK and CDR2 SYGVNS come from the germline V gene. CDR3 sequence: CASSDQGVGIQYF. The DNA of the CDR3 is TGTGCCAGCAGTGACCAGGGGGTCGGCATTCAGTACTTC.

J is TRBJ2-7 and V is TRBV25-1, with 11 nucleotides matching TRBD2. Germline trimming cut 1 base from V and 3 bases from J; bases unmatched to any gene: 5. There are 16 residues in the CDR3. The germline gives CDR1 MGHDK, CDR2 SYGVNS. The CDR3 protein is CASSEFITSGSYEQYF. Here the CDR3 DNA reads TGTGCCAGCAGTGAATTTATTACTAGCGGGAGCTACGAGCAGTACTTC.

The rearrangement links TRBV29-1 to TRBJ2-7; a possible D gene is TRBD1 (6 bases). Looked up from germline, CDR1 is SQVTM and CDR2 is ANQGSEA. The CDR3 has 15 amino acids. V dropped 4 bases and J dropped 0 bases, with 16 bases sitting between them. DNA for the CDR3: TGCAGCGTTGTGGGCAGGGACACCAACTCCTACGAGCAGTACTTC. The encoded protein is CSVVGRDTNSYEQYF.

The chain is built from TRBV19 and TRBJ1-2; 9 bases fit TRBD1. CDR3 length: 15 residues. Germline V gene sequence: CDR1 LNHDA, CDR2 SQIVND (reference sequence). V gave up 2 bases and J gave up 3 bases; unmatched junction bases: 4. CDR3 sequence (DNA): TGTGCCAGTAGTATACGGGGACAGGGTGACTATGGCTACACCTTC. As protein: CASSIRGQGDYGYTF.

The chain joins TRBV19 to TRBJ2-1; 13 nucleotides line up with TRBD2. CDR1 is LNHDA and CDR2 is SQIVND in the germline V gene (reference sequence). This CDR3 spans 19 amino acids. Trimming at V came to 3 bases and at J to 0 bases, leaving 8 bases not matched to a gene. The CDR3 protein is CASSMMGLAGIPSYNEQFF. Written as DNA, the CDR3 is TGTGCCAGTAGTATGATGGGACTAGCGGGAATTCCCTCCTACAATGAGCAGTTCTTC.

This sequence joins TRBV3-1 (or the pseudogene TRBV3-2) and TRBJ2-1; possible D gene TRBD2, 5 bases. Trimming took off 2 bases at V and 8 bases at J, with 10 bases between the two ends. Germline lookup yields CDR1 LGHDT and CDR2 YNNKEL (reference sequence). The CDR3 spans 13 residues. The CDR3 DNA follows: TGTGCCAGCAGCCAACGGGGTGCCCATGAGCAGTTCTTC. Translation gives CASSQRGAHEQFF.

The rearrangement uses TRBV19 and TRBJ2-7; no definite D call. Between the trimmed V and J ends, which lost 3 bases and 3 bases, there was a span of 9 bases. CDR1 and CDR2 (germline): LNHDA, SQIVND (reference sequence). CDR3 size: 13 residues. The CDR3 reads CASSIGYSYEQYF. CDR3 in DNA: TGTGCCAGTAGTATCGGTTACAGCTACGAGCAGTACTTC.

The chain links TRBV4-1 to TRBJ2-1, with TRBD2 matching over 9 bases. Unmatched junction bases numbered 7, after V lost 6 bases and J lost 7 bases. Per germline, CDR1 MGHRA and CDR2 YSYEKL. The CDR3 loop spans 14 amino acids. The CDR3 loop is CASSRTSGPNEQFF. Written as DNA, the CDR3 is TGCGCCAGCAGTCGTACTAGCGGGCCAAATGAGCAGTTCTTC.

J is TRBJ2-5 and V is TRBV27, with 8 bases that match TRBD1. Trimming removed 3 bases from V and 5 bases from J; junction bases left unmatched: 8. The CDR3 length is 15 residues. Germline V gene sequence: CDR1 MNHEY, CDR2 SMNVEV (reference sequence). The CDR3 nucleotides are TGTGCCAGCAGTTTTTCCAGGGGGCTTCGGGAGACCCAGTACTTC. The encoded protein is CASSFSRGLRETQYF.

The genes are TRBV10-3 and TRBJ1-2; possible D gene TRBD1, 5 bases. The CDR3 has 13 amino acids. V was trimmed by 4 bases and J by 2 bases, leaving 8 bases between them. The germline CDR1 and CDR2 sequences are ENHRY and SYGVKD. CDR3 sequence (DNA): TGTGCCATCAGTGGACAGCCGAACTATGGCTACACCTTC. It translates to CAISGQPNYGYTF.

J is TRBJ2-7 and V is TRBV10-3; 7 positions match TRBD1. Unmatched junction bases numbered 9, after V lost 6 bases and J lost 4 bases. CDR1 and CDR2 (germline): ENHRY, SYGVKD. The CDR3 covers 14 residues. CDR3 nucleotide sequence: TGTGCCATCAGCTCTGACAGGGTCCGGTACGAGCAGTACTTC. Translation: CAISSDRVRYEQYF.

This clone has just a few counts. The chain has TRBV5-5 and TRBJ1-3, with a possible D match to TRBD1 (6 bases). The V and J ends lost 4 bases and 0 bases respectively, with 17 bases between them. The CDR3 has 17 amino acids. Per germline, CDR1 SGHKS and CDR2 YYEKEE (reference sequence). DNA of the CDR3: TGTGCCAGCAGCACACATTTTCAGGGGATCTCTGGAAACACCATATATTTT. Its protein is CASSTHFQGISGNTIYF.